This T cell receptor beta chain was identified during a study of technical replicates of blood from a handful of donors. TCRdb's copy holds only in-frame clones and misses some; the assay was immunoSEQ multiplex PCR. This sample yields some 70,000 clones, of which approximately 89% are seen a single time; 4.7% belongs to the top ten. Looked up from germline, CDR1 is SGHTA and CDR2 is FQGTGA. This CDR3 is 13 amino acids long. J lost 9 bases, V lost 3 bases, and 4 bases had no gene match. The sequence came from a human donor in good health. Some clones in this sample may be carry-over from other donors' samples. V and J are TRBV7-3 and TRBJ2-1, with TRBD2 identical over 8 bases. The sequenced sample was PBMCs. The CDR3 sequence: CASSLERESEQFF. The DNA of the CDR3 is TGTGCCAGCAGCTTGGAGCGGGAGAGTGAGCAGTTCTTC.